The rows below give T cell receptor beta chains drawn from one sample of a study of blood T cell repertoires in COVID-19. Sequencing was performed with immunoSEQ multiplex PCR; in TCRdb, only in-frame clones are kept and a portion is missing. Of a few hundred thousand clones listed, roughly 80% are singletons. The sequenced sample consisted of PBMCs or T cells enriched from blood (not recorded which). These receptors were taken from a woman between 50 and 59 years old who had recovered from COVID-19. The CDR3 runs from the conserved cysteine through the conserved F or W. Fields, in order: D gene, clone size, J gene, V gene, CDR3 DNA, CDR3 protein. A D gene is named only where the DNA matches it firmly. Only part of the rows carry a size: once, few, many, or a class if the clone is expanded.

>NA|NA|TRBJ1-3|TRBV7-9
TGTGCCAGCAGCTTTCCTCCTGGAAACACCATATATTTT
CASSFPPGNTIYF
>NA|NA|TRBJ1-6|TRBV5-5
TGTGCCAGCAGCCGAGGGTACTCTAACTCACCCCTCCACTTT
CASSRGYSNSPLHF
>NA|NA|TRBJ1-1|TRBV4-2
TGTGCCAGCAGCTATCAGGGATCAGCTTTCTTT
CASSYQGSAFF
>TRBD1|NA|TRBJ1-1|TRBV19
TGTGCCAGTAGTCCGGGACAGGACACTGAAGCTTTCTTT
CASSPGQDTEAFF
>NA|NA|TRBJ1-5|TRBV7-8
TGTGCCAGCAGCCAACTTGCCTACCTCAATCAGCCCCAGCATTTT
CASSQLAYLNQPQHF
>TRBD2|NA|TRBJ2-1|TRBV10-3
TGTGCCATTTCTAGCGGAACCTCCTACAATGAGCAGTTCTTC
CAISSGTSYNEQFF
>NA|NA|TRBJ1-2|TRBV9
TGTGCCAGCAGCACTCGACAGACCGATGGCTACACCTTC
CASSTRQTDGYTF
>NA|NA|TRBJ1-2|TRBV19
TGTGCCAGTAGTACGGGGCGGTTGGGGGGAGCTAACTATGGCTACACCTTC
CASSTGRLGGANYGYTF
>NA|NA|TRBJ2-1|TRBV5-1
TGCGCCAGCAGCTTGGCCTTGCGTGACAATGAGCAGTTCTTC
CASSLALRDNEQFF
>NA|once|TRBJ1-5|TRBV30
TGTGCCTGGAGTGTACGGCAGGCCCAATTTAGCAATCAGCCCCAGCATTTT
CAWSVRQAQFSNQPQHF
>TRBD2|NA|TRBJ2-7|TRBV5-1
TGCGCCAGCAGCTCCGGGCTGAGCGGGAGTTCATTCGATCGGCTGCAGTACTTC
CASSSGLSGSSFDRLQYF
>TRBD1|NA|TRBJ1-1|TRBV5-4
TGTGCCAGCAGCCCTGGGCAGGGGGCCGCCACTGAAGCTTTCTTT
CASSPGQGAATEAFF
>NA|NA|TRBJ2-7|TRBV11-2
TGTGCCAGCAGCCGCCGACAGGACTCCTACGAGCAGTACTTC
CASSRRQDSYEQYF
>NA|NA|TRBJ1-1|TRBV11-3
TGTGCCAGCAGCGTACAGGCGAACACTGAAGCTTTCTTT
CASSVQANTEAFF
>NA|NA|TRBJ1-2|TRBV4-2
TGTGCCAGCAGCCAAGATCTTCGGGGTTCCTATGGCTACACCTTC
CASSQDLRGSYGYTF